This T cell receptor (beta chain) was documented in a study of T cell changes during pregnancy in multiple sclerosis. This CDR3 contains 13 residues. CDR1 and CDR2 (germline): LNHDA, SQIVND (reference sequence). J was trimmed by 8 bases and V by 4 bases; bases with no gene match: 5. Sequencing was performed with immunoSEQ multiplex PCR; in TCRdb, only in-frame clones are kept and a portion is missing. The sample lists around 21,000 clones, about 88% occurring once. The sample in question was CD8+ T cells from peripheral blood mononuclear cells, obtained in the third trimester of pregnancy. The chain uses TRBV19 and TRBJ1-2, with TRBD1 matching 9 bases. The clonotype was recovered from a female donor in good health, enrolled as a control in a pregnancy study. The CDR3 sequence: CASSTWTGDGYTF. The CDR3 bases are TGTGCCAGTAGTACGTGGACAGGGGACGGCTACACCTTC.